Below, 20 T cell receptor beta chains from the same sample are listed, as sequenced in a study of a mutant IDH1 vaccine in newly diagnosed glioma. Generated by immunoSEQ multiplex PCR, the TCRdb table keeps only in-frame clones and is missing some. The sample comprises about 82,000 clones, roughly 85% of which are singletons, and around 2% rests with the top ten. The antigens of these receptors remain unknown. Indicated time point: week 23, last vaccination. Topical imiquimod was applied with each vaccine dose, which held 300 ug of mutant IDH1 20-mer peptide. The material sequenced was PBMCs, taken from a glioma patient whose treatment included an IDH1 peptide vaccine. All receptors come from a man aged 30 to 39 with glioma. Some clones in this sample may be carry-over from other donors' samples.

The count of this clone is one. This chain connects TRBV7-9 to TRBJ1-2; D is unresolved. The CDR3 extends over 16 amino acids. Germline V CDR1 and CDR2: SEHNR, FQNEAQ (reference sequence). The V end lost 5 bases, the J end lost 3 bases, and 19 bases lay between the germline ends. As DNA, the CDR3 is TGTGCCAGCAGCCGACCCGGCACCCAGGCAGACTATGGCTACACCTTC. Residues: CASSRPGTQADYGYTF.

This rearrangement joins TRBV27 to TRBJ2-7; tentative D call: TRBD1 (6 bases). This CDR3 spans 15 amino acids. Per germline, CDR1 MNHEY and CDR2 SMNVEV (reference sequence). Deletions cut 2 bases from V and 3 bases from J, with 14 bases between. The CDR3 sequence is CASSLRTGTLYEQYF. The CDR3 DNA is TGTGCCAGCAGTTTACGAACGGGGACACTCTACGAGCAGTACTTC.

CDR3 amino acids: CASSHQQGNTDTQYF. The DNA for the CDR3 is TGTGCCAGCAGCCATCAACAGGGAAACACAGATACGCAGTATTTT. This sequence joins TRBV28 and TRBJ2-3; maybe TRBD1 (6 bases). The V end lost 6 bases, the J end lost 2 bases, and 15 bases lay between the germline ends. The CDR3 length is 15 residues. The V gene's germline CDR1 is MDHEN and CDR2 SYDVKM.

In DNA, the CDR3 is TGTGCCAGCTCACCAGAGGGCAGCTCCTACAATGAGCAGTTCTTC. Protein sequence: CASSPEGSSYNEQFF. The gene calls are TRBV18 and TRBJ2-1; a possible D gene is TRBD2 (5 bases). V was trimmed by 2 bases and J by 0 bases, leaving 8 bases between them. CDR1 and CDR2 from the germline V gene are KGHSH and LQKENI. The CDR3 consists of 15 residues.

The CDR3 loop reads CASSPSGDEGGYTF. CDR3 sequence (DNA): TGTGCCAGCTCACCATCGGGGGACGAAGGAGGCTACACCTTC. This sequence joins TRBV18 and TRBJ1-2, with D possibly TRBD1 on 5 matching bases. V lost 2 bases and J lost 8, with 15 bases in between. The CDR3 covers 14 residues. Germline lookup yields CDR1 KGHSH and CDR2 LQKENI.

This clone was detected only a few times. The chain employs TRBV7-3 and TRBJ1-6; no clear D gene. Germline CDR1 and CDR2: SGHTA and FQGTGA. The CDR3 is 15 amino acids. Trimming cost V 0 bases and J 9 bases, with 12 bases left between them. CDR3 region: CASSLTGRGGSPLHF. The CDR3 DNA is TGTGCCAGCAGCTTAACGGGCAGAGGTGGTTCACCCCTCCACTTT.

The gene calls are TRBV19 and TRBJ1-2; unclear D gene. The CDR3 sequence is 15 residues long. The germline V gene has CDR1 LNHDA and CDR2 SQIVND (reference sequence). V gave up 2 bases and J gave up 6 bases, with 16 bases separating them. The CDR3 protein is CASSISSRADNGYTF. The CDR3 nucleotides read TGTGCCAGTAGTATATCTTCTAGGGCCGACAATGGCTACACCTTC.

V and J are TRBV4-3 and TRBJ1-1; no clear D gene. Germline V gene lookup returns CDR1 LGHNA and CDR2 YSLEER. The CDR3 spans 15 residues. V was pared by 4 bases and J by 0 bases, with 12 bases between. CDR3 DNA sequence: TGCGCCAGCAGCCCCCGAGCCAAGTTGAACACTGAAGCTTTCTTT. Residues: CASSPRAKLNTEAFF.

This CDR3 reads CARVMGRRKVETQYF. Here the CDR3 DNA reads TGTGCCAGGGTGATGGGTCGCCGGAAGGTAGAGACCCAGTACTTC. The chain is built from TRBV27 and TRBJ2-5; D not certain. The CDR3 has 15 residues. Germline CDR1 and CDR2: MNHEY and SMNVEV (reference sequence). V lost 9 bases and J 4 bases, leaving 21 bases between the germline ends.

The chain recombines TRBV6-4 with TRBJ2-5; 12 bases are shared with TRBD2. With V trimmed by 9 bases and J by 1 base, 15 bases remained unmatched. Germline V CDR1 and CDR2: MRHNA, SNTAGT. This CDR3 has 18 amino acids. The CDR3, as DNA: TGTGCCAGAGTGGCAAAAACCGGGACTAGCGGGTTCCAAGAGACCCAGTACTTC. It specifies CARVAKTGTSGFQETQYF.

The rearrangement uses TRBV9 and TRBJ2-2; D may be TRBD2 (6 bases). CDR1 is SGDLS, CDR2 YYNGEE, per germline. Trimming removed 5 bases at V and 3 bases at J, with 17 bases between. The CDR3 length is 16 residues. CDR3 residues: CASRRVPGLDTGELFF. The CDR3, as DNA: TGTGCCAGCAGGAGAGTACCGGGACTCGACACCGGGGAGCTGTTTTTT. The full variable domain, rest sourced from reference TRBV9 and TRBJ2-2, is DSGVTQTPKHLITATGQRVTLRCSPRSGDLSVYWYQQSLDQGLQFLIQYYNGEERAKGNILERFSAQQFPDLHSELNLSSLELGDSALYFCASRRVPGLDTGELFFGEGSRLTVL.

J is TRBJ2-1 and V is TRBV6-4; 11 bases fit TRBD1. V gave up 2 bases and J gave up 6 bases; unmatched junction bases: 0. From germline, CDR1 is MRHNA and CDR2 SNTAGT. The CDR3 length is 14 residues. The CDR3 bases are TGTGCCAGCAGTGACGGGACAGGGGGCAATGAGCAGTTCTTC. This translates into CASSDGTGGNEQFF.

This clone was found a few times. CDR3 loop: CASRVADSENTEAFF. DNA for the CDR3: TGTGCCAGTAGAGTTGCGGACAGCGAGAACACTGAAGCTTTCTTT. The V and J genes are TRBV19 and TRBJ1-1; D perhaps matches TRBD1 (6 bases). Germline-derived CDR1 and CDR2 are LNHDA and SQIVND (reference sequence). Trimming removed 6 bases at V and 1 base at J, with 15 bases between. The CDR3 is 15 amino acids. Full variable domain (rest looked up from reference TRBV19 and TRBJ1-1): DGGITQSPKYLFRKEGQNVTLSCEQNLNHDAMYWYRQDPGQGLRLIYYSQIVNDFQKGDIAEGYSVSREKKESFPLTVTSAQKNPTAFYLCASRVADSENTEAFFGQGTRLTVV.

The table lists this clone with a count of one. Here the CDR3 DNA reads TGTGCCAGCAGCGCTCGGAGAGCCGCCGGGGAGCTGTTTTTT. This gives the protein CASSARRAAGELFF. The chain has TRBV9 and TRBJ2-2, with unresolved D. V was trimmed by 3 bases and J by 6 bases, leaving 12 bases between them. There are 14 residues in the CDR3. In germline, CDR1 is SGDLS, CDR2 YYNGEE.

The rearrangement links TRBV4-2 to TRBJ1-5; no firm D call. The germline CDR1 and CDR2 sequences are LGHNA and YNFKEQ. This CDR3 is built from 16 residues. V lost 0 bases and J 9 bases, leaving 18 bases between the germline ends. CDR3 loop: CASSQDSAVGPGPQHF. The CDR3 bases are TGTGCCAGCAGCCAAGATTCTGCGGTAGGGCCGGGGCCCCAGCATTTT.

The chain links TRBV28 to TRBJ1-1; tentatively, D is TRBD1 (5 bases). Germline CDR1 MDHEN, CDR2 SYDVKM. V lost 4 bases and J lost 8, with 11 bases in between. CDR3 length: 12 amino acids. The CDR3: CASSSQTAEAFF. The CDR3 DNA reads TGTGCCAGCAGTTCTCAGACAGCGGAAGCTTTCTTT.

Of note for this clone: Its ends do not fully match the called genes, so a read error is possible. The V and J genes are TRBV20-1 and TRBJ2-2; a possible D gene is TRBD2 (6 bases). The CDR3 length is 10 residues. Germline V gene sequence: CDR1 DFQATT, CDR2 SNEGSKA (reference sequence). The CDR3 here is CSGTTGGAVF. The CDR3 bases are TGCAGTGGGACTACGGGCGGAGCTGTTTTT.

V and J are TRBV18 and TRBJ2-7; 11 nucleotides match TRBD2. The CDR3 sequence is 17 residues long. The germline CDR1 and CDR2 sequences are KGHSH and LQKENI. Trimming took 3 bases from V and 7 from J; bases not matched to a gene: 14. As DNA, the CDR3 is TGTGCCAGCTCACCCCTCCCCCTAGCGGGAGGTTTGGGGGAGCAGTACTTC. It is translated as CASSPLPLAGGLGEQYF.

The chain combines TRBV25-1 with TRBJ1-6, with 9 positions matching TRBD1. The germline CDR1 and CDR2 sequences are MGHDK and SYGVNS. Unmatched junction bases numbered 4, after V lost 3 bases and J lost 7 bases. CDR3 length equals 15 residues. CDR3 coding DNA: TGTGCCAGCAGTGAGCCCGGGACAGGGAATTCACCCCTCCACTTT. Protein product: CASSEPGTGNSPLHF.

The genes are TRBV2 and TRBJ1-6, with 10 bases that match TRBD1. CDR1 SNHLY and CDR2 FYNNEI come from the germline V gene. The CDR3 totals 15 residues. The junction had 3 bases not matched to a gene; V was cut back by 3 bases and J by 7 bases. The CDR3: CASSESDRGNSPLHF. In DNA, the CDR3 is TGTGCCAGCAGTGAGTCGGACAGGGGGAATTCACCCCTCCACTTT.